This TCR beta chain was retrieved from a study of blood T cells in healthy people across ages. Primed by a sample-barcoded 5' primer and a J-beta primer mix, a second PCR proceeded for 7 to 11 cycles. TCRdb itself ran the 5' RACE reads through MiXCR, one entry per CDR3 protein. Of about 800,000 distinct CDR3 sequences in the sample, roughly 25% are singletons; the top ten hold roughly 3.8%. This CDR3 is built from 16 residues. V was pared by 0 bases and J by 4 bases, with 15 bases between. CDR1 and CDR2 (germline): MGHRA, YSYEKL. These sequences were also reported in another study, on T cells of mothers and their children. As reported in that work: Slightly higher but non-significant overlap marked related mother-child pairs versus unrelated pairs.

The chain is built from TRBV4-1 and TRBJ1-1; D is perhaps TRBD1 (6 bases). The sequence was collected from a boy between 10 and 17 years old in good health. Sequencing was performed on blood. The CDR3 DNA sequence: TGCGCCAGCAGCCAAGATTGGGCAGGGGCTGCCACTGAAGCTTTCTTT. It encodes CASSQDWAGAATEAFF.